This is a list of T cell receptor beta chains from one sample in a study of control samples from healthy donors and cancer patients. The method was immunoSEQ multiplex PCR; TCRdb's version includes in-frame clones alone and lacks a portion of them. Of about 120,000 clones in the sample, about nine tenths were seen once. Sequencing was done on a sample of blood. All receptors derive from a man aged 40-55 years in good health. The CDR3 runs from the conserved cysteine through the conserved F or W. D genes are given only for firm matches. The listing skips clone size in some rows; elsewhere it reads once, few, many or a size class.

-	-	TRBV25-1	TRBJ2-7	CASSAAGTSYEQYF	TGTGCCAGCAGTGCTGCGGGGACCTCCTACGAGCAGTACTTC
-	-	TRBV18	TRBJ2-1	CASSPQGGYNEQFF	TGTGCCAGCTCACCACAGGGGGGATACAATGAGCAGTTCTTC
TRBD1	-	TRBV5-1	TRBJ1-6	CASSPGTGAPNSPLHF	TGCGCCAGCAGCCCCGGTACAGGGGCACCTAATTCACCCCTCCACTTT
TRBD1	-	TRBV28	TRBJ2-7	CASSFTRPGTVLLYEQYF	TGTGCCAGCAGCTTTACAAGACCAGGGACAGTTCTCCTATACGAGCAGTACTTC
-	-	TRBV11-3	TRBJ1-6	CASSPSFGTHNSPLHF	TGTGCCAGCAGCCCCTCGTTTGGGACCCATAATTCACCCCTCCACTTT
TRBD1	-	TRBV11-3	TRBJ1-1	CASSFRGQGPNTEAFF	TGTGCCAGCAGCTTTCGGGGACAGGGGCCAAACACTGAAGCTTTCTTT
TRBD2	once	TRBV25-1	TRBJ2-5	CASSGEPAGKTQYF	TGTGCCAGCAGTGGTGAGCCAGCGGGGAAGACCCAGTACTTC
TRBD2	-	TRBV2	TRBJ2-2	CASREGGVTTGELFF	TGCGCCAGCAGGGAGGGTGGAGTAACGACCGGGGAGCTGTTTTTT
-	-	TRBV6-5	TRBJ1-1	CASSTLQRLGTEAFF	TGTGCCAGCAGTACCCTACAGCGACTGGGGACTGAAGCTTTCTTT
-	-	TRBV7-8	TRBJ2-1	CASSLIESSYNEQFF	TGTGCCAGCAGCTTAATAGAGAGCTCCTACAATGAGCAGTTCTTC
TRBD2	-	TRBV4-1	TRBJ2-1	CASRHLGGGNYNEQFF	TGCGCCAGCAGGCACCTGGGGGGGGGAAACTACAATGAGCAGTTCTTC
-	-	TRBV6-2/TRBV6-3	TRBJ2-2	CASSRTLFLAGELFF	TGTGCCAGCAGCCGGACTCTCTTTTTGGCCGGGGAGCTGTTTTTT
TRBD1	-	TRBV6-5	TRBJ2-7	CASRGTGFYEQYF	TGTGCCAGCAGAGGGACAGGATTCTACGAGCAGTACTTC
-	-	TRBV6-5	TRBJ2-6	CASSSAGSGANVLTF	TGTGCCAGCAGTTCCGCAGGCTCTGGGGCCAACGTCCTGACTTTC
-	-	TRBV3-1/TRBV3-2	TRBJ1-2	CASSQEGAPLGGYTF	TGTGCCAGCAGCCAAGAAGGGGCCCCCTTAGGGGGCTACACCTTC
-	-	TRBV7-9	TRBJ1-1	CASSQEGGTEAFF	TGTGCCAGCAGCCAAGAAGGTGGGACTGAAGCTTTCTTT
-	-	TRBV7-9	TRBJ1-2	CASSFRGGYGYTF	TGTGCCAGCAGCTTCAGGGGCGGCTATGGCTACACCTTC
-	-	TRBV10-3	TRBJ1-1	CAINGNGHTEAFF	TGTGCCATCAACGGAAACGGGCACACTGAAGCTTTCTTT
TRBD1	-	TRBV2	TRBJ1-1	CASSMRQGTDTEAFF	TGTGCCAGCAGTATGCGACAGGGAACGGACACTGAAGCTTTCTTT
-	-	TRBV5-1	TRBJ1-3	CASSFDAGPGNTIYF	TGCGCCAGCAGCTTTGATGCGGGGCCTGGAAACACCATATATTTT
TRBD1	-	TRBV5-1	TRBJ2-3	CASSLEWAGGADTQYF	TGCGCCAGCAGCTTGGAATGGGCAGGGGGCGCAGATACGCAGTATTTT
TRBD1	-	TRBV30	TRBJ1-4	CAWSVQGREKLFF	TGTGCCTGGAGTGTACAGGGGAGGGAAAAACTGTTTTTT
TRBD1	-	TRBV19	TRBJ1-1	CASRQSPGGMNTEAFF	TGTGCCAGTAGACAAAGCCCAGGGGGAATGAACACTGAAGCTTTCTTT
-	-	TRBV10-3	TRBJ1-2	CAISDANYGYTF	TGTGCCATCAGTGACGCTAACTATGGCTACACCTTC
-	-	TRBV9	TRBJ2-7	CASSVGVQSYEQYF	TGTGCCAGCAGCGTAGGTGTACAGTCCTACGAGCAGTACTTC
TRBD1	-	TRBV29-1	TRBJ1-2	CSVGTGKGYTF	TGCAGCGTGGGGACAGGGAAGGGCTACACCTTC
-	-	TRBV29-1	TRBJ2-1	CSVEKTPDSEQFF	TGCAGCGTTGAAAAGACACCCGATAGTGAGCAGTTCTTC
TRBD1	-	TRBV6-2/TRBV6-3	TRBJ2-1	CASSAQGAGNEQFF	TGTGCCAGCAGTGCCCAGGGGGCGGGAAATGAGCAGTTCTTC
TRBD1	-	TRBV18	TRBJ1-5	CAIQFKQGPCNQPQHF	TGTGCCATACAATTTAAACAGGGGCCATGCAATCAGCCCCAGCATTTT
-	few	TRBV30	TRBJ1-1	CAWTGTLNTEAFF	TGTGCCTGGACCGGGACATTGAACACTGAAGCTTTCTTT
-	-	TRBV21-1	TRBJ2-5	CASSKERGFEETQYF	TGTGCCAGCAGCAAAGAAAGGGGATTCGAAGAGACCCAGTACTTC
TRBD1	once	TRBV5-6	TRBJ2-4	CASSFGVTGARDF	TGTGCCAGCAGCTTTGGCGTGACAGGGGCCCGAGACTTC
-	-	TRBV7-9	TRBJ1-4	CASSPQRGDNEKLFF	TGTGCCAGCAGCCCCCAGAGAGGGGACAATGAAAAACTGTTTTTT
TRBD2	once	TRBV18	TRBJ2-1	CASSPGLARSYNEQFF	TGTGCCAGCTCCCCCGGACTAGCGCGCTCCTACAATGAGCAGTTCTTC
TRBD1	-	TRBV18	TRBJ1-4	CATQTGINEKLFF	TGTGCCACACAGACAGGGATTAATGAAAAACTGTTTTTT
-	-	TRBV18	TRBJ2-7	CASSPQGGRDEQYF	TGTGCCAGCTCACCACAAGGGGGTAGGGACGAGCAGTACTTC
-	-	TRBV14	TRBJ1-6	CASSQFKFYNSPLHF	TGTGCCAGCAGCCAGTTCAAGTTCTATAATTCACCCCTCCACTTT
-	-	TRBV15	TRBJ2-7	CATSRGVGVYEQYF	TGTGCCACCAGCAGAGGTGTTGGAGTCTACGAGCAGTACTTC
-	-	TRBV3-1/TRBV3-2	TRBJ2-7	CASSRDSTYEQYF	TGTGCCAGCAGCCGTGACAGTACCTACGAGCAGTACTTC
-	-	TRBV2	TRBJ1-6	CASNGGVSSPLHF	TGTGCCAGCAACGGGGGTGTCAGCTCACCCCTCCACTTT
-	-	TRBV14	TRBJ1-2	CASSQDRGVNYGYTF	TGTGCCAGCAGCCAAGATCGGGGTGTTAACTATGGCTACACCTTC
-	-	TRBV12-3/TRBV12-4	TRBJ1-5	CASSLPGGQPQHF	TGTGCCAGCAGTTTACCGGGGGGTCAGCCCCAGCATTTT
TRBD1	-	TRBV25-1	TRBJ2-7	CASSGGQGNYEQYF	TGTGCCAGCAGTGGGGGACAGGGGAACTACGAGCAGTACTTC
-	-	TRBV5-6	TRBJ2-2	CASSLGGEAGELFF	TGTGCCAGCAGCTTGGGAGGGGAGGCCGGGGAGCTGTTTTTT
-	few	TRBV9	TRBJ1-2	CASSVEGVRSGYTF	TGTGCCAGCAGCGTAGAAGGGGTGAGAAGTGGCTACACCTTC
-	-	TRBV2	TRBJ1-4	CASKRGTNEKLFF	TGTGCCAGCAAGAGGGGAACTAATGAAAAACTGTTTTTT
-	-	TRBV2	TRBJ1-1	CASNTRDTEAFF	TGTGCCAGCAACACCAGGGACACTGAAGCTTTCTTT
-	-	TRBV21-1	TRBJ1-3	CASNRHYTGGNTIYF	TGTGCCAGCAACAGGCACTACACAGGAGGAAACACCATATATTTT
-	-	TRBV4-1	TRBJ2-1	CASSQVEFNEQFF	TGCGCCAGCAGCCAAGTTGAGTTCAATGAGCAGTTCTTC
TRBD2	-	TRBV18	TRBJ2-7	CASSPSGDEQYF	TGTGCCAGCTCACCTAGCGGGGACGAGCAGTACTTC
-	-	TRBV7-2	TRBJ1-4	CASSLEIRTATNEKLFF	TGTGCCAGCAGCTTAGAGATCAGGACTGCAACTAATGAAAAACTGTTTTTT
-	-	TRBV5-1	TRBJ2-1	CASSFQTALEQFF	TGCGCCAGCAGCTTTCAGACAGCCCTAGAGCAGTTCTTC
-	-	TRBV4-1	TRBJ1-4	CASSLGGARNEKLFF	TGCGCCAGCAGCCTCGGGGGGGCAAGGAATGAAAAACTGTTTTTT
-	-	TRBV7-9	TRBJ2-3	CASSLLTDTQYF	TGTGCCAGCAGCTTACTGACAGATACGCAGTATTTT
TRBD1	-	TRBV5-6	TRBJ1-1	CASSFSRDRGAPEAFF	TGTGCCAGCAGCTTCTCACGGGACAGGGGTGCTCCTGAAGCTTTCTTT
-	-	TRBV5-1	TRBJ2-2	CASSLGTKANTGELFF	TGCGCCAGCAGCTTGGGGACGAAGGCGAACACCGGGGAGCTGTTTTTT
-	-	TRBV2	TRBJ1-1	CASGIGGNTEAFF	TGTGCCAGCGGAATTGGGGGGAACACTGAAGCTTTCTTT